This record looks at one TCR beta chain sequence and its context. A second about 6 to 12 cycle PCR used barcoded and J-beta primers. Via MiXCR, TCRdb re-called the 5' RACE reads, giving one row per CDR3 protein. The data show fewer than 2,000,000 distinct CDR3 sequences, with 34% seen just once and about 11% held by the top ten. This sample was taken from a study of blood T cells in healthy people across ages. Germline CDR1 is MNHNS and CDR2 is SASEGT. The germline V and J ends were trimmed by 4 bases and 0 bases, with 3 bases remaining between them. The CDR3 has 13 amino acids. J is TRBJ2-2 and V is TRBV6-1; no definite D call. Specimen: blood. The receptor was derived from a woman aged 30 to 39 in good health. This chain's CDR3 is CASSAPNTGELFF. CDR3 nucleotides: TGTGCCAGCAGTGCCCCGAACACCGGGGAGCTGTTTTTT.